The clone carrying this T cell receptor (beta chain) was seen a handful of times. Its antigen is as yet unknown. Germline and genes: mouse. The missing CDR3 end, 4 residues past where the read stops, is filled in from the germline J gene. The data stem from a study of CD8+ T cells in alopecia areata. At the level of the study: Each recipient was an approximately 7-10-week-old female C3H/HeJ mouse given skin from an approximately 6-13-month-old C3H/HeJ donor with spontaneous alopecia. Study findings and constraints: Clonality was higher in lesional than normal scalp, especially in alopecia totalis/universalis. Resident alphabeta T-cell populations of normal skin are likewise subject to sequencing in scalp samples.

Germline lookup yields CDR1 SGHDT and CDR2 FRDEAV. The CDR3 runs 14 residues. The V end was cut by 4 bases, the J end by 0 bases, with 11 bases between. Reverse transcribed after extraction, RNA yielded cDNA as the sequencing template. The repertoire was sequenced with immunoSEQ multiplex PCR; TCRdb's copy has only in-frame clones and lacks some. The sample is made up of 250,000 or so clones, none counted only once. Cells from pooled cutaneous lymph nodes were sorted by CD4, CD8alpha, NKG2D, NKG2ACE and other markers. What was sequenced was CD4+ T cells sorted from a lymph node. The source of this sequence is a C3H/HeJ mouse with alopecia areata. As its MHC haplotype, the strain has H2-k. J is TRBJ2-7 and V is TRBV14; possibly TRBD1 for D (5 bases). The CDR3 is CASSPSGSSYEQYF. The sequenced CDR3 bases are TGTGCCAGCAGTCCCTCAGGGAGCTCCTAT. Full variable domain (missing parts from reference TRBV14 and TRBJ2-7): EAGVTQSPRYAVLQEGQAVSFWCDPISGHDTLYWYQQPRDQGPQLLVYFRDEAVIDNSQLPSDRFSAVRPKGTNSTLKIQSAKQGDTATYLCASSPSGSSYEQYFGPGTRLTVL.